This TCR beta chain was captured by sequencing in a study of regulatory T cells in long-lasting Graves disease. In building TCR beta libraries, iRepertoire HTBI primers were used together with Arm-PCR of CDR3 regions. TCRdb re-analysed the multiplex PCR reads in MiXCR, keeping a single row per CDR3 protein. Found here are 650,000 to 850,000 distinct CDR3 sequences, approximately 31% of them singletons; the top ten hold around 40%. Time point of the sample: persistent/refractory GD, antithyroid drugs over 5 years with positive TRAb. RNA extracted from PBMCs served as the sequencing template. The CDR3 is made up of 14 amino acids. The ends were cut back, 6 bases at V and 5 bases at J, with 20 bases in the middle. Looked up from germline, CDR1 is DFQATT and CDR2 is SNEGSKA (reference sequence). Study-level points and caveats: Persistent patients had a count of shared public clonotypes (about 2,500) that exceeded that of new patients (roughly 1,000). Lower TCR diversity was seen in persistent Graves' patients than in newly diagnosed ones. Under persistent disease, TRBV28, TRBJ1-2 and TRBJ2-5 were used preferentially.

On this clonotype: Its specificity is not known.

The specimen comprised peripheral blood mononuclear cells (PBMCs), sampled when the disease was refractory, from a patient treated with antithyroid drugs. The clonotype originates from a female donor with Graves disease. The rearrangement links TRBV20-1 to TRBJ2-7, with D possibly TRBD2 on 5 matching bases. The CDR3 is CSAAVSGNSHEQYF. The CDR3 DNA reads TGCAGTGCCGCCGTTTCCGGGAACAGCCACGAGCAGTACTTC.